The 22 T cell receptor beta chains presented below share a single source sample, sequenced in a study of CXCR3-negative and CXCR3-positive naive CD8 T cells. UMI-labeled 5' RACE yielded the TRB cDNA libraries. TCRdb reanalyzed the 5' RACE reads, giving one entry per CDR3 protein sequence and no DNA. The sample table sets out tens of thousands of distinct CDR3 sequences. Sequenced material: naive CXCR3- CD8+ T cells from blood. Regarding subset: CD45RO-CCR7+CD27+CD95- naive CD8+ T cells lacking CXCR3 (TNR3-). All receptors come from a human donor in good health. Some clones in this sample may be carry-over from other donors' samples.

The genes are TRBV7-9 and TRBJ1-2; the D call from TCRdb, TRBD1, cannot be confirmed without DNA. Germline V lookup: CDR1 SEHNR, CDR2 FQNEAQ (reference sequence). The CDR3 extends over 13 amino acids. CDR3 sequence: CASWDRADYGYTF.

The chain couples TRBV12-3 or TRBV12-4 to TRBJ2-5; lacking DNA, the TRBD1 call made by TCRdb goes unchecked. The CDR3 is made up of 14 amino acids. Here the CDR3 reads CASSHGDRDETQYF.

The CDR3 here is CASSQDVQPAGYTF. The chain combines TRBV4-3 with TRBJ1-2. This CDR3 has 14 residues. From germline, CDR1 is LGHNA and CDR2 YSLEER.

V gene TRBV28 combines with J gene TRBJ2-7. Germline CDR1 and CDR2: MDHEN and SYDVKM. The CDR3 extends over 14 amino acids. CDR3 sequence reads: CATRRSARSYEQYF. The whole variable domain, remainder taken from reference TRBV28 and TRBJ2-7, is DVKVTQSSRYLVKRTGEKVFLECVQDMDHENMFWYRQDPGLGLRLIYFSYDVKMKEKGDIPEGYSVSREKKERFSLILESASTNQTSMYLCATRRSARSYEQYFGPGTRLTVT.

V is TRBV20-1 and J is TRBJ1-2; the TCRdb call, TRBD1, lacks DNA for checking. The V gene's germline CDR1 is DFQATT and CDR2 SNEGSKA (reference sequence). This CDR3 comprises 11 residues. CDR3 in amino acids: CSARGGGGYTF.

The chain couples TRBV19 to TRBJ2-5; there is no DNA to check the TCRdb D call of TRBD1. The V gene's germline CDR1 is LNHDA and CDR2 SQIVND (reference sequence). This CDR3 is 17 amino acids long. The CDR3 protein is CASSWASGGLIQETQYF.

This rearrangement joins TRBV29-1 to TRBJ2-7; TCRdb gives TRBD1 as the D gene, but with no DNA this cannot be confirmed. There are 12 residues in the CDR3. Germline values: CDR1 SQVTM, CDR2 ANQGSEA. The CDR3 loop is CSAEGASYEQYF.

J is TRBJ2-7 and V is TRBV29-1; TCRdb reports TRBD1, a call that lacks DNA to check it against. Looked up from germline, CDR1 is SQVTM and CDR2 is ANQGSEA. The CDR3 covers 14 residues. CDR3 protein: CSVVGTGSPYEQYF.

This sequence joins TRBV5-4 and TRBJ1-4; the D gene TCRdb calls, TRBD1, cannot be checked with no DNA. Looked up from germline, CDR1 is SGHNT and CDR2 is YYREEE (reference sequence). This CDR3 is 12 amino acids long. The CDR3 here is CASSPGDEKLFF.

V and J are TRBV28 and TRBJ2-2; TCRdb gives TRBD2 as the D gene, but with no DNA this cannot be confirmed. CDR1 and CDR2 from the germline V gene are MDHEN and SYDVKM. The CDR3 extends over 14 amino acids. The CDR3 is CASSQGLATGELFF.

This sequence joins TRBV9 and TRBJ2-3. The CDR3 spans 13 residues. The germline V gene encodes CDR1 SGDLS and CDR2 YYNGEE. CDR3 in amino acids: CASSDLWSNTQYF. The full variable domain, its missing parts supplied by reference TRBV9 and TRBJ2-3, is DSGVTQTPKHLITATGQRVTLRCSPRSGDLSVYWYQQSLDQGLQFLIQYYNGEERAKGNILERFSAQQFPDLHSELNLSSLELGDSALYFCASSDLWSNTQYFGPGTRLTVL.

V is TRBV20-1 and J is TRBJ2-7; TCRdb's assignment of TRBD2 cannot be checked, as there is no DNA. Germline lookup yields CDR1 DFQATT and CDR2 SNEGSKA (reference sequence). The CDR3 totals 17 residues. The CDR3: CSARDRIGLSPSYEQYF.

The chain couples TRBV7-9 to TRBJ2-7; TCRdb calls TRBD2, which cannot be checked without DNA. Germline assignment: CDR1 SEHNR and CDR2 FQNEAQ (reference sequence). The CDR3 totals 16 residues. CDR3 amino acids: CASSLTQGPYRFRQYF.

The chain carries TRBV5-1 and TRBJ2-1; checking the TCRdb D call of TRBD2 is not possible without DNA. Germline-derived CDR1 and CDR2 are SGHRS and YFSETQ. There are 14 residues in the CDR3. Here the CDR3 reads CASSLYSGLAFLFF.

The chain links TRBV7-3 to TRBJ2-1; TCRdb reports TRBD1, a call that lacks DNA to check it against. The CDR3 covers 13 residues. Per germline, CDR1 SGHTA and CDR2 FQGTGA. The CDR3 is CASSLYLPDEQFF.

V gene TRBV15 combines with J gene TRBJ2-3. The CDR3 is 13 amino acids. CDR1 and CDR2 (germline): LNHNV, YYDKDF (reference sequence). CDR3 in amino acids: CATSRASTDTQYF.

The V call is TRBV7-9, the J call TRBJ2-1. Germline lookup yields CDR1 SEHNR and CDR2 FQNEAQ (reference sequence). This CDR3 region has 13 residues. CDR3: CASSLSTSNEQFF.

The chain uses TRBV28 and TRBJ2-5; TCRdb names TRBD2, which stays unverified in the absence of DNA. Germline V CDR1 and CDR2: MDHEN, SYDVKM. This CDR3 is built from 13 residues. CDR3 loop: CASTIAGSETQYF. Full variable domain (outside the CDR3, taken from reference TRBV28 and TRBJ2-5): DVKVTQSSRYLVKRTGEKVFLECVQDMDHENMFWYRQDPGLGLRLIYFSYDVKMKEKGDIPEGYSVSREKKERFSLILESASTNQTSMYLCASTIAGSETQYFGPGTRLLVL.

The chain recombines TRBV5-6 with TRBJ2-1; absent DNA, TCRdb's TRBD2 call cannot be checked. Germline CDR1 and CDR2: SGHDT and YYEEEE. The CDR3 sequence is 17 residues long. The CDR3: CASNHWGPAGVDNEQFF.

This chain connects TRBV7-9 to TRBJ2-1. This CDR3 region has 13 residues. Germline assignment: CDR1 SEHNR and CDR2 FQNEAQ (reference sequence). The CDR3 protein is CASSLEEWSEQFF.

The chain has TRBV5-1 and TRBJ2-7; TCRdb names TRBD2, which stays unverified in the absence of DNA. This CDR3 has 16 amino acids. Germline V gives CDR1 SGHRS, CDR2 YFSETQ. CDR3 sequence reads: CASSLGTSGYSYEQYF.

This chain uses TRBV4-1 with TRBJ1-2; TCRdb proposes TRBD1, but this gene call is untestable without DNA. Germline V gene sequence: CDR1 MGHRA, CDR2 YSYEKL. This CDR3 is built from 13 residues. Here the CDR3 reads CASSLDRADGYTF.